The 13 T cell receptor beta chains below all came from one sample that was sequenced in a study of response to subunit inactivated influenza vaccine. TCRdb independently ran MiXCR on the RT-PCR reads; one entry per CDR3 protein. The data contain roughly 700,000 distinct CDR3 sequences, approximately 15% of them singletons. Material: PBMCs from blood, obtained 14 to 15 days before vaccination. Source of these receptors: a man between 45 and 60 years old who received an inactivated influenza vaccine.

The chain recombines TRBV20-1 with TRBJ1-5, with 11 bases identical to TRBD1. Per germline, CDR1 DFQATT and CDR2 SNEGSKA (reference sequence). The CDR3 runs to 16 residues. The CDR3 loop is CSAGTGGSFSNQPQHF. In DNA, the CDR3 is TGCAGCGCCGGGACAGGGGGATCTTTTAGCAATCAGCCCCAGCATTTT.

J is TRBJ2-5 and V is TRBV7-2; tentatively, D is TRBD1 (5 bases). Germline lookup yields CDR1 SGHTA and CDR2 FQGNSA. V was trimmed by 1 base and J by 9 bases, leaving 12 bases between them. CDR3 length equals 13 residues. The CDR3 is CASSLDSKGAQYF. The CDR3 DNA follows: TGTGCCAGCAGCTTAGACTCCAAAGGGGCCCAGTACTTC.

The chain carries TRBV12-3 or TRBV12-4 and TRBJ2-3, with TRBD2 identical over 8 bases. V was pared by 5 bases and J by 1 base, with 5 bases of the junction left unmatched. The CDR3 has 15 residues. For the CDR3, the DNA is TGTGCCAGCAGTCGAGGACTAGCTCGCACAGATACGCAGTATTTT. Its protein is CASSRGLARTDTQYF.

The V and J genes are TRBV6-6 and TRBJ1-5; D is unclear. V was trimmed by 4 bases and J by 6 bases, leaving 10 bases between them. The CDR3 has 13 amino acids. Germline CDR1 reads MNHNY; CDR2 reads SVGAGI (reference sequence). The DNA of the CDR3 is TGTGCCAGCAGTTGGGGAAGCGGTCAGCCCCAGCATTTT. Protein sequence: CASSWGSGQPQHF.

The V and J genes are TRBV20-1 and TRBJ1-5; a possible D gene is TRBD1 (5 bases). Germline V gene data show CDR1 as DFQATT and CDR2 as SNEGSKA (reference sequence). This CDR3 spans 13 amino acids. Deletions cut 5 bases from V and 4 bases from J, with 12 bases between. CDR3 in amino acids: CSADRQPNQPQHF. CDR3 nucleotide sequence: TGCAGTGCTGATAGACAGCCTAATCAGCCCCAGCATTTT.

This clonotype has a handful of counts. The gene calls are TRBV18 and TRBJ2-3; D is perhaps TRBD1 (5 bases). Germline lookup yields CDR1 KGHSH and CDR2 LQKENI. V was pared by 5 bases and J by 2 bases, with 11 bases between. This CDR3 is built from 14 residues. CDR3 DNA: TGTGCCAGCTCATCCGACAGAGACACAGATACGCAGTATTTT. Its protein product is CASSSDRDTDTQYF.

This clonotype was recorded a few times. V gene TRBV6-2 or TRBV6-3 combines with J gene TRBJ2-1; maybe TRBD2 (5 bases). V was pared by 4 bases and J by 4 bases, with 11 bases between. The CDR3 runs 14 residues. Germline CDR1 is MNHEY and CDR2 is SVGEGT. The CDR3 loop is CASSSQGLYNEQFF. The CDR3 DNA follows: TGTGCCAGCAGTTCCCAAGGACTGTACAATGAGCAGTTCTTC.

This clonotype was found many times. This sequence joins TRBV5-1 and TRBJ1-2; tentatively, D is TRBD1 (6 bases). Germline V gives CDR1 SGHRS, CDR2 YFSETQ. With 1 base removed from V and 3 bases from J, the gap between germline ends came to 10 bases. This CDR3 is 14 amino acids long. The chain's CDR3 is CASSLSGGDYGYTF. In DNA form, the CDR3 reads TGCGCCAGCAGCTTGTCCGGGGGCGACTATGGCTACACCTTC.

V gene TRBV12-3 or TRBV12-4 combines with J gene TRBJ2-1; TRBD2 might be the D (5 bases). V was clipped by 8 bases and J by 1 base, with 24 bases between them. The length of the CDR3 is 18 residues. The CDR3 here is CASCRGVERTHSYNEQFF. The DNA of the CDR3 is TGTGCCAGCTGCCGAGGTGTCGAAAGGACTCATTCCTACAATGAGCAGTTCTTC.

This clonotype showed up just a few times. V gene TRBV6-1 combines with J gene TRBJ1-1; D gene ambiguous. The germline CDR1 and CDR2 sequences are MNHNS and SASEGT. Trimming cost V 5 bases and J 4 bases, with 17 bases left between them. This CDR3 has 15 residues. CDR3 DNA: TGTGCCAGCAGTCATTTGGCGGGGATGGCCACTGAAGCTTTCTTT. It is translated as CASSHLAGMATEAFF.

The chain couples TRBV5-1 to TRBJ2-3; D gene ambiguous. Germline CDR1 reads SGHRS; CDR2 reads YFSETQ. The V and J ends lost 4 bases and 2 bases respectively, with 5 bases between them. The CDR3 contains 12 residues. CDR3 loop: CASSDTTDTQYF. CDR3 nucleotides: TGCGCCAGCAGCGACACCACAGATACGCAGTATTTT.

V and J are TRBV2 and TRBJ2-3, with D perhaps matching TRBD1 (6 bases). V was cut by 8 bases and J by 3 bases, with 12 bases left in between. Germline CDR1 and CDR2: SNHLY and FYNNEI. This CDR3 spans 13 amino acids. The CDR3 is CASQWGPTDTQYF. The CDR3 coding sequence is TGTGCCAGCCAGTGGGGGCCTACAGATACGCAGTATTTT.

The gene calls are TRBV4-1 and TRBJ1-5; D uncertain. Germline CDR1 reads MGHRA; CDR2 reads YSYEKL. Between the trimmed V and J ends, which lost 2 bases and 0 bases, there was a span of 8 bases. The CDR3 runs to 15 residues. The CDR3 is CASSQYWTSNQPQHF. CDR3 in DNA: TGCGCCAGCAGCCAATACTGGACTAGCAATCAGCCCCAGCATTTT.